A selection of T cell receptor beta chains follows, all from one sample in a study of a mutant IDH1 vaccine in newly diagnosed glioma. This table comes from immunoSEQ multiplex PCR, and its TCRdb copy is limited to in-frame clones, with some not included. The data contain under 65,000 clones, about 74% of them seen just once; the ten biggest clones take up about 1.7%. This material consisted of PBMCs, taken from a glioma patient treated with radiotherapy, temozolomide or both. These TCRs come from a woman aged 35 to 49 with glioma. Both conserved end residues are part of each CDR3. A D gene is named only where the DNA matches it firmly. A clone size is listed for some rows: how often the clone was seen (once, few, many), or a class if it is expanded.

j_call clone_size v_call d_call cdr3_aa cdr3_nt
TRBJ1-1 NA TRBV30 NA CAWSVRLQSAFF TGTGCCTGGAGTGTAAGGTTACAGTCGGCTTTCTTT
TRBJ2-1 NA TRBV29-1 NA CSVVGNEQFF TGCAGCGTCGTAGGGAATGAGCAGTTCTTC
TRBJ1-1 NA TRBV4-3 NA CASSQDGPGQNLNTEAFF TGCGCCAGCAGCCAAGACGGCCCCGGGCAGAACCTGAACACTGAAGCTTTCTTT
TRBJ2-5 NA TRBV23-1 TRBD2 CASSQSGRIWLAGSQETQYF TGCGCCAGCAGTCAATCGGGCAGGATATGGCTAGCGGGGAGCCAAGAGACCCAGTACTTC
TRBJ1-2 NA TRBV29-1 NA CSAPDGLYGYTF TGCAGCGCACCAGACGGTCTCTATGGCTACACCTTC
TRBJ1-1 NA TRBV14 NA CASSQDAGTGRYFF TGTGCCAGCAGCCAAGATGCTGGTACAGGGAGATATTTCTTT
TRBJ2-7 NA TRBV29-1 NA CSVVEQTNEQYF TGCAGCGTTGTAGAACAAACGAACGAGCAGTACTTC
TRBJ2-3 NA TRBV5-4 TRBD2 CASSLLLAGINRGDTQYF TGTGCCAGCAGCTTGCTATTAGCGGGGATCAATCGGGGAGATACGCAGTATTTT
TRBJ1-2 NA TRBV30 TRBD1 CAWSPTGEGGYTF TGTGCCTGGAGTCCAACAGGGGAAGGCGGCTACACCTTC
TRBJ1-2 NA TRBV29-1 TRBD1 CSVGRPRGQVYGYTF TGCAGCGTTGGAAGACCAAGGGGGCAGGTCTATGGCTACACCTTC
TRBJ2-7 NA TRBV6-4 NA CASSEGRGSEQYF TGTGCCAGCAGTGAAGGCAGGGGAAGCGAGCAGTACTTC
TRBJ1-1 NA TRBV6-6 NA CASSQSLGAEAFF TGTGCCAGCAGCCAGAGCCTAGGGGCTGAAGCTTTCTTT
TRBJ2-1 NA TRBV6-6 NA CASSYGPRSYNEQFF TGTGCCAGCAGTTACGGGCCCCGCTCCTACAATGAGCAGTTCTTC
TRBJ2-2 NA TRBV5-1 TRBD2 CASSPRGVAGELFF TGCGCCAGCAGCCCTCGGGGGGTCGCCGGGGAGCTGTTTTTT
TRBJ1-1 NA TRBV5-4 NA CASSLVGTLNTEAFF TGTGCCAGCAGCTTGGTTGGGACCTTGAACACTGAAGCTTTCTTT
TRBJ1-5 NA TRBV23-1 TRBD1 CASGALTGTDIYSNQPQHF TGCGCCAGCGGGGCGCTTACCGGGACAGACATCTATAGCAATCAGCCCCAGCATTTT
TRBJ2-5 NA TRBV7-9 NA CASSLPQETQYF TGTGCCAGCAGCTTACCACAAGAGACCCAGTACTTC
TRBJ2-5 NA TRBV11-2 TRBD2 CASSSYQGLAGQGGPQYF TGTGCCAGCAGCTCCTACCAGGGACTAGCGGGGCAGGGGGGGCCCCAGTACTTC
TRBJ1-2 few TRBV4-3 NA CASSQDLGGNYGYTF TGCGCCAGCAGCCAAGATCTAGGCGGGAACTATGGCTACACCTTC
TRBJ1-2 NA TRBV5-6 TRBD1 CASSSIQGAYGYTF TGTGCCAGCAGCTCGATACAGGGGGCCTATGGCTACACCTTC
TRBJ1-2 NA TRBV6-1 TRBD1 CASSESDRGAYTF TGTGCCAGCAGTGAGAGTGACAGGGGGGCCTACACCTTC
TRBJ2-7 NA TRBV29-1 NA CSVSLGDYEQYF TGCAGCGTTTCACTAGGAGACTACGAGCAGTACTTC
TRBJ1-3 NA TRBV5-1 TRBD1 CASSPGGTGSSGNTIYF TGCGCCAGCAGCCCGGGCGGGACAGGGTCCTCTGGAAACACCATATATTTT
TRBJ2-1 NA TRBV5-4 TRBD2 CASSFSGGNYNEQFF TGTGCCAGCAGCTTTAGCGGGGGGAATTACAATGAGCAGTTCTTC
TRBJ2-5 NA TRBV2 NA CASSEERGPETQYF TGTGCCAGCAGTGAAGAAAGGGGTCCAGAGACCCAGTACTTC
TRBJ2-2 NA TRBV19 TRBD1 CASSARRGRGELFF TGTGCCAGTAGCGCCCGTAGGGGGCGCGGGGAGCTGTTTTTT
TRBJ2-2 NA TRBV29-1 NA CSVDVRADTGELFF TGCAGCGTTGATGTCAGGGCGGACACCGGGGAGCTGTTTTTT
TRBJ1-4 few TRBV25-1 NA CASSEDWTKLFF TGTGCCAGCAGTGAAGATTGGACAAAACTGTTTTTT